The rows below give T cell receptor beta chains drawn from one sample of a study of T cell repertoires in cytomegalovirus infection. TCRdb reanalysed the reads using MiXCR and keeps one entry per CDR3 protein. Here the sample spans approximately 600,000 distinct CDR3 sequences, over 35% being singletons. Their target antigens are unknown. Material: cultured PBMCs, obtained from culture after CMV antigen stimulation. These receptors originate from a human donor in good health (CMV status not recorded). Some clones in this sample may be carry-over from other donors' samples. The CDR3 runs from the conserved cysteine through the conserved F or W. Each record gives: V gene, J gene, D gene, clone size, CDR3 protein, CDR3 DNA. The D gene is left open where the match is weak. Clone size, where shown, is once, few, many, or a class for clones that have expanded.

v_call: TRBV4-2
j_call: TRBJ1-4
d_call: TRBD1
clone_size: .
cdr3_aa: CASSQGETGEGEKLFF
cdr3_nt: TGTGCCAGCAGCCAAGGGGAGACAGGGGAGGGGGAAAAACTGTTTTTT

v_call: TRBV4-1
j_call: TRBJ1-6
d_call: TRBD1
clone_size: .
cdr3_aa: CASSQGSDRFNSPLHF
cdr3_nt: TGCGCCAGCAGCCAAGGATCGGACAGGTTTAATTCACCCCTCCACTTT

v_call: TRBV12-3/TRBV12-4
j_call: TRBJ1-2
d_call: .
clone_size: .
cdr3_aa: CASSFPNRAHGYTF
cdr3_nt: TGTGCCAGCAGTTTTCCGAACAGGGCCCATGGCTACACCTTC

v_call: TRBV19
j_call: TRBJ2-1
d_call: TRBD2
clone_size: .
cdr3_aa: CASSISSGGPYNEQFF
cdr3_nt: TGTGCCAGTAGTATCTCTAGCGGGGGGCCGTACAATGAGCAGTTCTTC

v_call: TRBV7-2
j_call: TRBJ2-7
d_call: TRBD2
clone_size: few
cdr3_aa: CASSLSSASGAPYEQYF
cdr3_nt: TGTGCCAGCAGCTTAAGCTCGGCTAGCGGAGCCCCCTACGAGCAGTACTTC

v_call: TRBV7-8
j_call: TRBJ2-1
d_call: TRBD2
clone_size: .
cdr3_aa: CASSSPGGYGYEQFF
cdr3_nt: TGTGCCAGCAGCTCCCCGGGGGGATACGGTTATGAGCAGTTCTTC

v_call: TRBV14
j_call: TRBJ2-1
d_call: TRBD1
clone_size: once
cdr3_aa: CASSPAGTGNEQFF
cdr3_nt: TGTGCCAGCAGCCCAGCCGGGACAGGGAATGAGCAGTTCTTC

v_call: TRBV11-2
j_call: TRBJ2-5
d_call: .
clone_size: .
cdr3_aa: CASSLVITASGETQYF
cdr3_nt: TGTGCCAGCAGCTTAGTGATTACGGCGAGCGGCGAGACCCAGTACTTC

v_call: TRBV5-4
j_call: TRBJ2-1
d_call: TRBD2
clone_size: .
cdr3_aa: CASSLDSGINNEQFF
cdr3_nt: TGTGCCAGCAGCCTTGATAGCGGGATAAACAATGAGCAGTTCTTC

v_call: TRBV6-1
j_call: TRBJ2-4
d_call: TRBD2
clone_size: few
cdr3_aa: CASSVGGMDIQYF
cdr3_nt: TGTGCCAGCAGTGTGGGGGGGATGGACATTCAGTACTTC

v_call: TRBV7-2
j_call: TRBJ2-5
d_call: TRBD2
clone_size: many
cdr3_aa: CASSPWGEGETQYF
cdr3_nt: TGTGCCAGCAGCCCCTGGGGGGAGGGAGAGACCCAGTACTTC

v_call: TRBV4-1
j_call: TRBJ2-7
d_call: .
clone_size: few
cdr3_aa: CAQGQSNSYEQYF
cdr3_nt: TGCGCCCAAGGTCAGTCGAACTCCTACGAGCAGTACTTC

v_call: TRBV12-3/TRBV12-4
j_call: TRBJ1-5
d_call: .
clone_size: few
cdr3_aa: CASTRTLYQPQHF
cdr3_nt: TGTGCCAGCACCCGGACACTTTATCAGCCCCAGCATTTT

v_call: TRBV7-2
j_call: TRBJ2-1
d_call: .
clone_size: .
cdr3_aa: CASSGRPTADNEQFF
cdr3_nt: TGTGCCAGCAGCGGTAGACCGACAGCCGACAATGAGCAGTTCTTC

v_call: TRBV4-2
j_call: TRBJ2-2
d_call: .
clone_size: few
cdr3_aa: CASSQDEGNTGELFF
cdr3_nt: TGTGCCAGCAGCCAAGATGAAGGGAACACCGGGGAGCTGTTTTTT

v_call: TRBV7-2
j_call: TRBJ2-4
d_call: TRBD1
clone_size: few
cdr3_aa: CASSLVSRQGSQYF
cdr3_nt: TGTGCCAGCAGCTTAGTAAGCAGACAGGGCTCTCAGTACTTC

v_call: TRBV6-2/TRBV6-3
j_call: TRBJ2-7
d_call: .
clone_size: .
cdr3_aa: CASSYYTGSWRYEQYF
cdr3_nt: TGTGCCAGCAGTTACTATACAGGGTCTTGGCGCTACGAGCAGTACTTC

v_call: TRBV30
j_call: TRBJ1-5
d_call: .
clone_size: .
cdr3_aa: CAWTGSSNQPQHF
cdr3_nt: TGTGCCTGGACAGGGAGTAGCAATCAGCCCCAGCATTTT

v_call: TRBV6-2/TRBV6-3
j_call: TRBJ2-1
d_call: .
clone_size: few
cdr3_aa: CASSYLEQDLQFF
cdr3_nt: TGTGCCAGCAGTTATTTAGAGCAAGATCTACAGTTCTTC

v_call: TRBV2
j_call: TRBJ2-7
d_call: .
clone_size: once
cdr3_aa: CASRQGSTYEQYF
cdr3_nt: TGTGCCAGCAGACAGGGTAGCACCTACGAGCAGTACTTC

v_call: TRBV7-2
j_call: TRBJ2-3
d_call: .
clone_size: many
cdr3_aa: CASSPRGSTDTQYF
cdr3_nt: TGTGCCAGCAGCCCTAGGGGGAGTACAGATACGCAGTATTTT

v_call: TRBV4-1
j_call: TRBJ1-6
d_call: .
clone_size: few
cdr3_aa: CASSQDRVRRGKNSPLHF
cdr3_nt: TGCGCCAGCAGCCAAGATCGGGTCAGGCGGGGGAAAAATTCACCCCTCCACTTT

v_call: TRBV7-2
j_call: TRBJ2-1
d_call: .
clone_size: .
cdr3_aa: CASSLGGASGNEQFF
cdr3_nt: TGTGCCAGCAGCTTAGGGGGGGCCTCGGGTAATGAGCAGTTCTTC

v_call: TRBV7-2
j_call: TRBJ1-2
d_call: .
clone_size: .
cdr3_aa: CASSLVSGGYGYTF
cdr3_nt: TGTGCCAGCAGCTTAGTATCCGGAGGCTATGGCTACACCTTC

v_call: TRBV10-2
j_call: TRBJ2-3
d_call: TRBD2
clone_size: .
cdr3_aa: CASALAGSDTQYF
cdr3_nt: TGCGCCAGCGCGCTAGCGGGATCAGATACGCAGTATTTT

v_call: TRBV28
j_call: TRBJ1-6
d_call: .
clone_size: .
cdr3_aa: CASSPPRADNSPLHF
cdr3_nt: TGTGCCAGCAGTCCCCCTCGGGCAGATAATTCACCCCTCCACTTT

v_call: TRBV6-5
j_call: TRBJ2-6
d_call: .
clone_size: .
cdr3_aa: CASSYLGRSYSGANVLTF
cdr3_nt: TGTGCCAGCAGTTATCTAGGACGGTCATACTCTGGGGCCAACGTCCTGACTTTC

v_call: TRBV27
j_call: TRBJ2-2
d_call: .
clone_size: .
cdr3_aa: CASSPLYTGELFF
cdr3_nt: TGTGCCAGCAGTCCCCTATACACCGGGGAGCTGTTTTTT

v_call: TRBV12-3/TRBV12-4
j_call: TRBJ1-3
d_call: .
clone_size: once
cdr3_aa: CASSFQGRRSGNTIYF
cdr3_nt: TGTGCCAGCAGTTTTCAGGGCAGGAGGTCTGGAAACACCATATATTTT

v_call: TRBV3-1
j_call: TRBJ1-1
d_call: .
clone_size: .
cdr3_aa: CASSRSVELTIAFF
cdr3_nt: TGTGCCAGCAGCCGATCGGTGGAGCTTACGATAGCTTTCTTT

v_call: TRBV6-1
j_call: TRBJ1-3
d_call: .
clone_size: few
cdr3_aa: CASSADSLSGNTIYF
cdr3_nt: TGTGCCAGCAGCGCTGACAGCCTCTCTGGAAACACCATATATTTT

v_call: TRBV7-9
j_call: TRBJ1-1
d_call: .
clone_size: few
cdr3_aa: CASSPGGVGTEAFF
cdr3_nt: TGTGCCAGCAGCCCGGGGGGGGTTGGAACTGAAGCTTTCTTT

v_call: TRBV20-1
j_call: TRBJ2-5
d_call: TRBD2
clone_size: .
cdr3_aa: CSANAYSGDLTQYF
cdr3_nt: TGCAGTGCTAATGCTTATAGCGGGGACCTTACCCAGTACTTC

v_call: TRBV7-6
j_call: TRBJ2-7
d_call: .
clone_size: many
cdr3_aa: CASSLARGPGSYEQYF
cdr3_nt: TGTGCCAGCAGCTTAGCAAGAGGTCCGGGTTCCTACGAGCAGTACTTC

v_call: TRBV7-2
j_call: TRBJ1-5
d_call: .
clone_size: many
cdr3_aa: CASSFQDNQPQHF
cdr3_nt: TGTGCCAGCAGCTTCCAGGACAATCAGCCCCAGCATTTT

v_call: TRBV6-2/TRBV6-3
j_call: TRBJ2-1
d_call: .
clone_size: .
cdr3_aa: CASSGSDQALYNKQFF
cdr3_nt: TGTGCCAGCAGTGGGTCGGATCAAGCCCTATACAATAAGCAGTTCTTC

v_call: TRBV28
j_call: TRBJ1-5
d_call: .
clone_size: .
cdr3_aa: CATGGIQPQHF
cdr3_nt: TGTGCCACTGGGGGGATTCAGCCCCAGCATTTT

v_call: TRBV7-2
j_call: TRBJ1-5
d_call: .
clone_size: .
cdr3_aa: CASSLLQGGNQPQHF
cdr3_nt: TGTGCCAGCAGCTTACTACAGGGTGGCAATCAGCCCCAGCATTTT

v_call: TRBV7-9
j_call: TRBJ2-2
d_call: .
clone_size: few
cdr3_aa: CASSFPPGGGTPGELFF
cdr3_nt: TGTGCCAGCAGCTTCCCTCCAGGGGGAGGAACACCCGGGGAGCTGTTTTTT

v_call: TRBV12-3/TRBV12-4
j_call: TRBJ1-5
d_call: .
clone_size: .
cdr3_aa: CASSPQGSLQPQHF
cdr3_nt: TGTGCCAGCAGTCCCCAGGGGTCTCTTCAGCCCCAGCATTTT

v_call: TRBV19
j_call: TRBJ1-5
d_call: .
clone_size: .
cdr3_aa: CASSIGANQPQHF
cdr3_nt: TGTGCCAGTAGTATAGGAGCCAATCAGCCCCAGCATTTT

v_call: TRBV6-6
j_call: TRBJ1-4
d_call: .
clone_size: .
cdr3_aa: CASSYTGANEKLFF
cdr3_nt: TGTGCCAGCAGTTACACGGGGGCTAATGAAAAACTGTTTTTT

v_call: TRBV6-1
j_call: TRBJ2-3
d_call: TRBD1
clone_size: .
cdr3_aa: CASSDPDRGRLDTQYF
cdr3_nt: TGTGCCAGCAGCGATCCGGACAGGGGGCGCTTGGATACGCAGTATTTT

v_call: TRBV12-3/TRBV12-4
j_call: TRBJ1-1
d_call: .
clone_size: .
cdr3_aa: CASSLSAGQQNTEAFF
cdr3_nt: TGTGCCAGCAGTCTATCGGCTGGGCAGCAGAACACTGAAGCTTTCTTT

v_call: TRBV11-1
j_call: TRBJ2-1
d_call: TRBD1
clone_size: few
cdr3_aa: CASSPRTGGLSEQFF
cdr3_nt: TGTGCCAGCAGCCCACGGACAGGGGGCTTGAGTGAGCAGTTCTTC

v_call: TRBV4-3
j_call: TRBJ2-1
d_call: TRBD2
clone_size: .
cdr3_aa: CASSQKLAGGYNEQFF
cdr3_nt: TGCGCCAGCAGCCAAAAACTAGCGGGGGGATACAATGAGCAGTTCTTC

v_call: TRBV29-1
j_call: TRBJ2-1
d_call: .
clone_size: .
cdr3_aa: CSVERGSSYNEQFF
cdr3_nt: TGCAGCGTTGAGAGGGGGAGCTCCTACAATGAGCAGTTCTTC

v_call: TRBV2
j_call: TRBJ1-6
d_call: .
clone_size: few
cdr3_aa: CASSGDGLHSPLHF
cdr3_nt: TGTGCCAGCTCAGGCGATGGGTTGCATTCACCCCTCCACTTT

v_call: TRBV7-2
j_call: TRBJ1-1
d_call: .
clone_size: .
cdr3_aa: CASSLRGGETEAFF
cdr3_nt: TGTGCCAGCAGCTTACGAGGGGGAGAGACTGAAGCTTTCTTT